These 17 T cell receptor beta chains came from one sample sequenced in a study of OX40 agonist ivuxolimab in advanced cancers. Profiled with immunoSEQ multiplex PCR; TCRdb holds only in-frame clones, not every one. The sample shows tens of thousands of clones, about four fifths of them seen only once. The sample consisted of CD4+ or CD8+ T cells sorted from blood, taken in a trial of the OX40 agonist ivuxolimab. The receptor source for this set is an adult with an advanced solid tumor such as melanoma, head and neck, liver or kidney cancer.

The chain is built from TRBV5-1 and TRBJ2-6; unclear D gene. V lost 0 bases to trimming and J lost 0 bases, with 4 bases between them. Germline lookup yields CDR1 SGHRS and CDR2 YFSETQ. The CDR3 covers 15 residues. CDR3 DNA sequence: TGCGCCAGCAGCTTGGAATTCTCTGGGGCCAACGTCCTGACTTTC. Protein product: CASSLEFSGANVLTF.

The V and J genes are TRBV7-9 and TRBJ2-2; D is unresolved. Germline V gives CDR1 SEHNR, CDR2 FQNEAQ (reference sequence). V lost 10 bases and J lost 4, with 22 bases in between. CDR3 length: 16 residues. CDR3 nucleotide sequence: TGTGCCAACGAGAAGTCCTCCTCCGCTCGCACCGGGGAGCTGTTTTTT. Its translation is CANEKSSSARTGELFF.

This chain joins TRBV5-1 and TRBJ2-3; tentative D call: TRBD2 (5 bases). The germline V gene has CDR1 SGHRS and CDR2 YFSETQ. The CDR3 consists of 15 residues. V shed 2 bases and J shed 0 bases, with 10 bases lying between them. CDR3 nucleotides: TGCGCCAGCAGCTTTATAAGGGAGAGCACAGATACGCAGTATTTT. Protein sequence: CASSFIRESTDTQYF.

V and J are TRBV5-1 and TRBJ2-3; 12 bases match TRBD2. The junction had 3 bases not matched to a gene; V was cut back by 2 bases and J by 2 bases. Germline V gene data show CDR1 as SGHRS and CDR2 as YFSETQ. The CDR3 is made up of 16 amino acids. The CDR3 nucleotides read TGCGCCAGCAGCTTAGGACTAGCGGGATCCACAGATACGCAGTATTTT. As protein: CASSLGLAGSTDTQYF.

This chain uses TRBV7-2 with TRBJ2-2; possibly TRBD2 for D (6 bases). The length of the CDR3 is 16 residues. Between the trimmed V and J ends, which lost 2 bases and 1 base, there was a span of 11 bases. Germline lookup yields CDR1 SGHTA and CDR2 FQGNSA. The CDR3: CASSLFSGVNTGELFF. CDR3 nucleotide sequence: TGTGCCAGCAGCTTATTTAGCGGAGTGAACACCGGGGAGCTGTTTTTT.

The chain links TRBV6-5 to TRBJ1-1; D remains ambiguous. Germline V gene sequence: CDR1 MNHEY, CDR2 SVGAGI. The CDR3 extends over 12 amino acids. V lost 2 bases to trimming and J lost 4 bases, with 5 bases between them. In nucleotides, the CDR3 is TGTGCCAGCAGTTACGGTGGCACTGAAGCTTTCTTT. Protein product: CASSYGGTEAFF.

The chain has TRBV11-3 and TRBJ2-5; D is perhaps TRBD1 or TRBD2 (5 bases each). This CDR3 has 14 residues. With 0 bases removed from V and 11 bases from J, the gap between germline ends came to 16 bases. The germline V gene encodes CDR1 SGHNT and CDR2 YENEEA. The CDR3 spells CASSLDHSRGAQYF. The DNA for the CDR3 is TGTGCCAGCAGCTTAGACCATAGCAGAGGGGCGCAGTACTTC.

J is TRBJ2-7 and V is TRBV23-1, with D perhaps being TRBD1 or TRBD2 (5 bases each). TRBV23-1 is classed as an ORF, of uncertain function. V was trimmed by 0 bases and J by 3 bases, leaving 21 bases between them. The CDR3 runs 18 residues. For the CDR3, the DNA is TGCGCCAGCAGTCAATCTGGGTCGCGTATAGGGACGCACTACGAGCAGTACTTC. Protein sequence: CASSQSGSRIGTHYEQYF.

Within the sample, this clone is medium-sized (0.01 to 0.1%). The chain is built from TRBV4-1 and TRBJ2-7, with a possible D match to TRBD2 (6 bases). V was pared by 3 bases and J by 3 bases, with 15 bases between. The germline CDR1 and CDR2 sequences are MGHRA and YSYEKL. This CDR3 comprises 15 residues. The CDR3: CASSHTMGGIYEQYF. In nucleotides, the CDR3 is TGCGCCAGCAGCCATACGATGGGGGGTATCTACGAGCAGTACTTC.

The chain links TRBV5-4 to TRBJ2-5; 8 bases map to TRBD2. This CDR3 contains 16 residues. J gave up 5 bases and V 6 bases, and 15 bases lay outside the gene matches. Germline CDR1 SGHNT, CDR2 YYREEE (reference sequence). This chain's CDR3 is CASTPGSGTRGETQYF. In nucleotides, the CDR3 is TGTGCCAGCACCCCGGGTAGCGGGACCCGAGGCGAGACCCAGTACTTC.

This chain joins TRBV27 and TRBJ2-3, with 8 nucleotides matching TRBD2. V was clipped by 7 bases and J by 3 bases; unmatched bases: 9. The germline CDR1 and CDR2 sequences are MNHEY and SMNVEV (reference sequence). The CDR3 runs to 15 residues. The CDR3 DNA reads TGTGCCAGCACCCGCGGGGGGACCCTAACAGATACGCAGTATTTT. Its translation is CASTRGGTLTDTQYF.

The rearrangement links TRBV25-1 to TRBJ1-1, with D perhaps matching TRBD1 (5 bases). This CDR3 has 14 residues. Germline V lookup: CDR1 MGHDK, CDR2 SYGVNS. Trimming left V 4 bases short and J 4 bases short, with 13 bases between. CDR3 region: CASSGQPGGTEAFF. The CDR3 DNA sequence: TGTGCCAGCAGTGGACAACCGGGGGGCACTGAAGCTTTCTTT.

The gene calls are TRBV14 and TRBJ2-6; D not resolved. The germline CDR1 and CDR2 sequences are SGHDN and FVKESK. Trimming took off 5 bases at V and 0 bases at J, with 5 bases between the two ends. The CDR3 is made up of 14 amino acids. CDR3 sequence: CASSEYSGANVLTF. The CDR3 DNA sequence: TGTGCCAGCAGCGAATACTCTGGGGCCAACGTCCTGACTTTC.

This clone was seen only a few times. The chain is built from TRBV19 and TRBJ1-1, with D perhaps matching TRBD1 (5 bases). The CDR3 runs 14 residues. The V end was cut by 7 bases, the J end by 6 bases, with 18 bases between. CDR1 LNHDA and CDR2 SQIVND come from the germline V gene (reference sequence). The CDR3 coding sequence is TGTGCCAGTATCTCCCACGGGGGATTTTCTGAAGCTTTCTTT. Translation: CASISHGGFSEAFF.

A single count supports this clone. V gene TRBV9 combines with J gene TRBJ2-1; D may match TRBD1 or TRBD2 (8 bases each). CDR1 is SGDLS, CDR2 YYNGEE, per germline. The CDR3 loop spans 15 amino acids. Trimming removed 0 bases at V and 9 bases at J, with 16 bases between. The CDR3 DNA is TGTGCCAGCAGCGTAGATAGCGGGACAGGCCCTGAGCAGTTCTTC. This gives the protein CASSVDSGTGPEQFF.

The V gene is TRBV28, the J gene TRBJ1-3; D uncertain. Germline lookup yields CDR1 MDHEN and CDR2 SYDVKM. This CDR3 spans 13 amino acids. V lost 3 bases to trimming and J lost 4 bases, with 7 bases between them. The CDR3 spells CASSFLAGNTIYF. The CDR3 nucleotides are TGTGCCAGCAGTTTTTTAGCCGGAAACACCATATATTTT.

The chain employs TRBV10-3 and TRBJ2-1; 10 nucleotides line up with TRBD2. The germline CDR1 and CDR2 sequences are ENHRY and SYGVKD. This CDR3 is built from 14 residues. With 0 bases clipped from V and 7 bases from J, the junction kept 0 bases outside the gene matches. CDR3 loop: CAISESTSGNEQFF. The DNA for the CDR3 is TGTGCCATCAGTGAGTCGACTAGCGGGAATGAGCAGTTCTTC.